Listed here are 22 T cell receptor beta chains from one sample, sequenced in a study of blood T cell repertoires in COVID-19. TCRdb's copy holds only in-frame clones and misses some; the assay was immunoSEQ multiplex PCR. The sample has around 100,000 clones, roughly 85% seen once. The sample was peripheral blood. These receptors were obtained from a woman aged 70 to 79 with acute or convalescent COVID-19.

A note on this clone: This CDR3 is also generated by other DNA sequences in the sample. The rearrangement links TRBV7-9 to TRBJ1-5, with no clear D. Trimming left V 6 bases short and J 5 bases short, with 8 bases between. The CDR3 extends over 12 amino acids. Germline V gene sequence: CDR1 SEHNR, CDR2 FQNEAQ (reference sequence). Here the CDR3 reads CASSLIDQPQHF. In nucleotides, the CDR3 is TGTGCCAGCAGTTTAATAGATCAGCCCCAGCATTTT.

This chain uses TRBV15 with TRBJ1-4, with unresolved D. Germline values: CDR1 LNHNV, CDR2 YYDKDF (reference sequence). This CDR3 has 15 amino acids. V lost 3 bases and J 5 bases, leaving 13 bases between the germline ends. The CDR3 bases are TGTGCCACCAGCAGCTTGCCCGGAGACAATGAAAAACTGTTTTTT. This codes for CATSSLPGDNEKLFF.

J is TRBJ1-2 and V is TRBV3-1 (or the pseudogene TRBV3-2); D is uncertain. Germline values: CDR1 LGHDT, CDR2 YNNKEL (reference sequence). V dropped 4 bases and J dropped 8 bases, with 17 bases sitting between them. The CDR3 contains 14 residues. CDR3 protein: CASSLSEGLRGYTF. CDR3 bases: TGTGCCAGCAGCCTCTCGGAGGGTCTCCGGGGCTACACCTTC.

V gene TRBV5-1 combines with J gene TRBJ1-1, with D perhaps TRBD1 (5 bases). This CDR3 contains 14 residues. V was trimmed by 7 bases and J by 1 base, leaving 14 bases between them. Germline V gene lookup returns CDR1 SGHRS and CDR2 YFSETQ. DNA for the CDR3: TGCGCCAGCCGCGGGAGTGGACAGAACACTGAAGCTTTCTTT. Amino acid sequence: CASRGSGQNTEAFF.

The genes are TRBV2 and TRBJ2-6; D not certain. Trimming took off 1 base at V and 4 bases at J, with 8 bases between the two ends. The CDR3 is 15 residues long. CDR1 is SNHLY and CDR2 is FYNNEI in the germline V gene. CDR3: CASSEGLLGANVLTF. In DNA form, the CDR3 reads TGTGCCAGCAGTGAAGGGCTCCTGGGGGCCAACGTCCTGACTTTC. Variable domain in full (rest from reference TRBV2 and TRBJ2-6): EPEVTQTPSHQVTQMGQEVILRCVPISNHLYFYWYRQILGQKVEFLVSFYNNEISEKSEIFDDQFSVERPDGSNFTLKIRSTKLEDSAMYFCASSEGLLGANVLTFGAGSRLTVL.

The chain is built from TRBV20-1 and TRBJ1-2; D is possibly TRBD1 (5 bases). The length of the CDR3 is 11 residues. Trimming took 6 bases from V and 5 from J, leaving 10 bases between them. Germline V CDR1 and CDR2: DFQATT, SNEGSKA (reference sequence). The CDR3 nucleotides read TGCAGTGCCGATCAGGGTTATGGCTACACCTTC. This sequence encodes CSADQGYGYTF.

V and J are TRBV6-5 and TRBJ1-1; D is possibly TRBD1 (5 bases). V lost 4 bases to trimming and J lost 1 base, with 10 bases between them. Germline CDR1 and CDR2: MNHEY and SVGAGI. CDR3 length: 14 residues. This CDR3 reads CASSSWGGNTEAFF. Here the CDR3 DNA reads TGTGCCAGCAGTTCCTGGGGGGGGAACACTGAAGCTTTCTTT.

The chain combines TRBV6-5 with TRBJ2-1, with D uncertain. Between the trimmed V and J ends, which lost 9 bases and 8 bases, there was a span of 11 bases. CDR3 length: 11 amino acids. CDR1 and CDR2 (germline): MNHEY, SVGAGI. Here the CDR3 DNA reads TGTGCCAGTGCCGCACAGTATGAGCAGTTCTTC. Translating it yields CASAAQYEQFF.

The J gene is TRBJ1-2, the V gene TRBV7-9; 8 bases are a match to TRBD1. Germline CDR1 is SEHNR and CDR2 is FQNEAQ (reference sequence). Trimming took 4 bases from V and 8 from J; bases not matched to a gene: 9. CDR3 size: 14 residues. This chain's CDR3 is CASSYSAAGGGYTF. The CDR3 coding sequence is TGTGCCAGCAGCTACTCCGCGGCAGGGGGCGGCTACACCTTC.

This clone is classed as medium-sized. The chain joins TRBV5-8 to TRBJ2-3, with a possible D match to TRBD1 (6 bases). CDR1 is SGHTS, CDR2 YDEGEE, per germline. Trimming cost V 3 bases and J 2 bases, with 19 bases left between them. The CDR3 covers 17 residues. The CDR3 coding sequence is TGTGCCAGCAGCTCGAGAGACGGACAGCTCTCCACAGATACGCAGTATTTT. Protein product: CASSSRDGQLSTDTQYF.

The V call is TRBV5-4, the J call TRBJ1-3; TRBD1 matches at 9 bases. CDR1 and CDR2 from the germline V gene are SGHNT and YYREEE (reference sequence). Trimming took 2 bases from V and 4 from J; bases not matched to a gene: 7. The length of the CDR3 is 16 residues. The CDR3 DNA follows: TGTGCCAGCAGCTTCATGGACAGGGGAGCCGGAAACACCATATATTTT. As protein: CASSFMDRGAGNTIYF.

The chain is built from TRBV19 and TRBJ1-1; tentative D call: TRBD1 (5 bases). Trimming shortened V by 7 bases and J by 0 bases, and 18 bases separated the two germline ends. From germline, CDR1 is LNHDA and CDR2 SQIVND (reference sequence). The CDR3 extends over 16 amino acids. CDR3 amino acids: CASTGRGGLMNTEAFF. The CDR3 coding sequence is TGTGCCAGTACCGGCCGTGGGGGACTGATGAACACTGAAGCTTTCTTT. The whole variable domain, filled in from reference TRBV19 and TRBJ1-1, reads DGGITQSPKYLFRKEGQNVTLSCEQNLNHDAMYWYRQDPGQGLRLIYYSQIVNDFQKGDIAEGYSVSREKKESFPLTVTSAQKNPTAFYLCASTGRGGLMNTEAFFGQGTRLTVV.

The J gene is TRBJ2-2, the V gene TRBV24-1, with 8 positions matching TRBD2. V lost 3 bases and J lost 4; bases outside the gene matches: 6. Germline V CDR1 and CDR2: KGHDR, SFDVKD. This CDR3 is 16 amino acids long. Here the CDR3 DNA reads TGTGCCACCAGTGATCCAAGCGGGGGTGGCACCGGGGAGCTGTTTTTT. Translating gives CATSDPSGGGTGELFF.

The chain carries TRBV29-1 and TRBJ1-4; D is perhaps TRBD1 (5 bases). V lost 5 bases, J lost 8 bases, and 18 bases lay in between. The length of the CDR3 is 14 residues. Germline-derived CDR1 and CDR2 are SQVTM and ANQGSEA. Here the CDR3 reads CSVLIQALGEKLFF. CDR3 bases: TGCAGCGTTCTTATACAGGCTCTCGGGGAAAAACTGTTTTTT.

This chain connects TRBV18 to TRBJ2-7; 7 positions match TRBD2. Germline-derived CDR1 and CDR2 are KGHSH and LQKENI. V shed 2 bases and J 5 bases; nucleotides not matched to a gene: 6. The CDR3 length is 14 residues. The CDR3 reads CASSPSGVYDEQYV. CDR3 sequence (DNA): TGTGCCAGCTCACCAAGCGGGGTCTATGACGAGCAGTACGTC.

The V call is TRBV7-3, the J call TRBJ1-6; unclear D gene. The CDR3 is 14 amino acids. With 8 bases removed from V and 0 bases from J, the gap between germline ends came to 8 bases. CDR1 and CDR2 from the germline V gene are SGHTA and FQGTGA. The CDR3 coding sequence is TGTGCCAGCTCGATGAGCTCCTATAATTCACCCCTCCACTTT. This encodes CASSMSSYNSPLHF.

V and J are TRBV25-1 and TRBJ1-2, with 8 bases matching TRBD1. The CDR3 has 16 residues. After removal of 4 bases from V and 7 bases from J, the junction contained 14 bases not matched to a gene. Germline V CDR1 and CDR2: MGHDK, SYGVNS. In nucleotides, the CDR3 is TGTGCCAGCAGTGCCCCTGGGACAGGTGGATTTAGTGGCTACACCTTC. Its translation: CASSAPGTGGFSGYTF.

This clone was observed a single time. This chain links TRBV28 with TRBJ1-5; D not certain. The ends were cut back, 5 bases at V and 10 bases at J, with 9 bases in the middle. CDR1 and CDR2 from the germline V gene are MDHEN and SYDVKM. This CDR3 comprises 11 residues. CDR3 sequence: CASSPEGPQHF. CDR3 DNA sequence: TGTGCCAGCAGTCCGGAGGGACCCCAGCATTTT.

Remarks on this clone: The same CDR3 arises from other DNA sequences in this sample as well. This sequence joins TRBV19 and TRBJ1-5, with D possibly TRBD1 on 5 matching bases. V lost 3 bases and J 4 bases, leaving 7 bases between the germline ends. Looked up from germline, CDR1 is LNHDA and CDR2 is SQIVND (reference sequence). The CDR3 is 13 amino acids. CDR3 loop: CASSMEGNQPQHF. CDR3 DNA sequence: TGTGCCAGTAGTATGGAGGGGAATCAGCCCCAGCATTTT.

The chain uses TRBV2 and TRBJ1-3; 7 nucleotides match TRBD1. V shed 4 bases, J shed 8 bases, and the junction held 2 bases outside the gene matches. Germline values: CDR1 SNHLY, CDR2 FYNNEI. CDR3 length: 12 residues. The CDR3 DNA follows: TGTGCCAGCAGTGGACAGGGTGACACCATATATTTT. Translating it yields CASSGQGDTIYF.

Note on this clone: Other DNA sequences of this sample code for an identical CDR3. This chain links TRBV24-1 with TRBJ2-3; D is unresolved. The CDR3 spans 12 residues. Germline lookup yields CDR1 KGHDR and CDR2 SFDVKD. V was clipped by 1 base and J by 6 bases, with 4 bases between them. The CDR3 here is CATSDFSDTQYF. In nucleotides, the CDR3 is TGTGCCACCAGTGATTTCTCTGATACGCAGTATTTT.

This chain connects TRBV19 to TRBJ1-1, with a possible D match to TRBD1 (6 bases). With 7 bases removed from V and 1 base from J, the gap between germline ends came to 19 bases. The CDR3 sequence is 16 residues long. Looked up from germline, CDR1 is LNHDA and CDR2 is SQIVND (reference sequence). Here the CDR3 reads CASTPKGERRNTEAFF. CDR3 sequence (DNA): TGTGCCAGTACCCCCAAGGGGGAACGTCGGAACACTGAAGCTTTCTTT.